The 8 T cell receptor beta chains reported below all come from one sample, sequenced in a study of blood T cell repertoires in COVID-19. TCRdb keeps only in-frame clones here, not all; method: immunoSEQ multiplex PCR. The table lists tens of thousands of clones, approximately 90% of them singletons. The material sequenced was peripheral blood. Every receptor here comes from a man aged 35 to 55 with COVID-19, enrolled during active disease.

In this sample, this clone turned up once. The chain combines TRBV15 with TRBJ2-1; D might be TRBD1 (5 bases). V was clipped by 0 bases and J by 10 bases, with 10 bases between them. The CDR3 extends over 13 amino acids. Per germline, CDR1 LNHNV and CDR2 YYDKDF (reference sequence). CDR3 DNA: TGTGCCACCAGCAGAGATTCCAGGGAAGAGCAGTTCTTC. Translated: CATSRDSREEQFF.

This clone has a single count. This sequence joins TRBV2 and TRBJ1-2; D unresolved. The CDR3 totals 12 residues. The V and J ends lost 3 bases and 2 bases respectively, with 4 bases between them. CDR1 SNHLY and CDR2 FYNNEI come from the germline V gene. The CDR3 spells CASSDRNYGYTF. In DNA, the CDR3 is TGTGCCAGCAGTGACAGAAACTATGGCTACACCTTC.

This clone has just one count. V and J are TRBV5-1 and TRBJ2-2, with D hard to call. The V gene's germline CDR1 is SGHRS and CDR2 YFSETQ. V lost 0 bases, J lost 3 bases, and 9 bases lay in between. The CDR3 is 15 residues long. The CDR3 region has the DNA TGCGCCAGCAGCTTGGCCCTTGCAGACACCGGGGAGCTGTTTTTT. Protein product: CASSLALADTGELFF.

The chain links TRBV7-8 to TRBJ2-2, with D possibly TRBD2 on 5 matching bases. This CDR3 has 14 amino acids. Germline V gene sequence: CDR1 SGHVS, CDR2 FQNEAQ. V gave up 3 bases and J gave up 7 bases, with 12 bases separating them. The CDR3 here is CASSFFEGGGELFF. CDR3 coding DNA: TGTGCCAGCAGCTTTTTTGAGGGCGGCGGGGAGCTGTTTTTT.

The chain employs TRBV6-5 and TRBJ2-3; 13 positions match TRBD2. The length of the CDR3 is 15 residues. In germline, CDR1 is MNHEY, CDR2 SVGAGI. J was trimmed by 5 bases and V by 7 bases; bases with no gene match: 6. Written as DNA, the CDR3 is TGTGCCAGCACCCTACTAGCGGGGGGGCAAGATACGCAGTATTTT. It translates to CASTLLAGGQDTQYF.

This rearrangement joins TRBV11-3 to TRBJ2-1, with D possibly TRBD2 on 5 matching bases. Per the germline V gene, CDR1 is SGHNT and CDR2 is YENEEA. V gave up 5 bases and J gave up 2 bases, with 13 bases separating them. The CDR3 runs 15 residues. The CDR3 region has the DNA TGTGCCAGCAGCCCTCTCGAGGGTGCCTACAATGAGCAGTTCTTC. Its translation: CASSPLEGAYNEQFF. Complete variable domain (other parts from reference TRBV11-3 and TRBJ2-1): EAGVVQSPRYKIIEKKQPVAFWCNPISGHNTLYWYLQNLGQGPELLIRYENEEAVDDSQLPKDRFSAERLKGVDSTLKIQPAELGDSAVYLCASSPLEGAYNEQFFGPGTRLTVL.

V and J are TRBV7-9 and TRBJ1-1; unclear D gene. Germline CDR1 reads SEHNR; CDR2 reads FQNEAQ (reference sequence). V dropped 5 bases and J dropped 5 bases, with 15 bases sitting between them. This CDR3 comprises 14 residues. CDR3 DNA: TGTGCCAGCAGCGGCCTGGACCGGAGGACTGAAGCTTTCTTT. As protein: CASSGLDRRTEAFF.

In its sample, this clone was seen once. This chain connects TRBV27 to TRBJ1-5; TRBD1 matches at 8 bases. Looked up from germline, CDR1 is MNHEY and CDR2 is SMNVEV (reference sequence). V lost 5 bases and J lost 5; bases outside the gene matches: 5. The length of the CDR3 is 14 residues. The CDR3 spells CASSRGQGDQPQHF. The CDR3 nucleotides read TGTGCCAGCAGTAGAGGACAGGGCGATCAGCCCCAGCATTTT.